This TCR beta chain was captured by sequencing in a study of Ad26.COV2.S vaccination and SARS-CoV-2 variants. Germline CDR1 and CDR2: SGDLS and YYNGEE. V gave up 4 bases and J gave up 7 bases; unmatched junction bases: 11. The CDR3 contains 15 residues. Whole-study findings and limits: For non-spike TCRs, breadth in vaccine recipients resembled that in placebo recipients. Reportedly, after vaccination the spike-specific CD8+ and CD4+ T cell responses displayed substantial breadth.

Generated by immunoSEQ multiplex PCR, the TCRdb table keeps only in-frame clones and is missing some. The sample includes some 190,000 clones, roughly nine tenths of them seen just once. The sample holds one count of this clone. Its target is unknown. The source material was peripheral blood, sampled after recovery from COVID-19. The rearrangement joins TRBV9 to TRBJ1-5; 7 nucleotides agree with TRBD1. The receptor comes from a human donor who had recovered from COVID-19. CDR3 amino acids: CASSPAGQGGQPQHF. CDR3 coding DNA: TGTGCCAGCAGCCCAGCGGGGCAGGGGGGCCAGCCCCAGCATTTT.